This paragraph reports one T cell receptor (beta chain). This specimen comes from a study of blood T cell repertoires in COVID-19. Background on the study: The United States, Italy and Spain provided the acute and convalescent COVID-19 samples. From T cells, B-cell-depleted T cells, or PBMCs came the material, which was cDNA or gDNA.

Seattle cases were enrolled at active infection and followed longitudinally. Per the authors' pipeline: How many nucleated cells were present was estimated from reference gene primer amplification. Profiling relied on immunoSEQ multiplex PCR, and the TCRdb table lists in-frame clones only, not all of them. Clonal size and the V and J genes are those of that table, whereas D and trimming came from the DNA. The sample contains some 68,000 clones, about 90% of which appear only once. The CDR3 sequence is 14 residues long. In germline, CDR1 is SEHNR, CDR2 FQNEAQ (reference sequence). With 6 bases removed from V and 0 bases from J, the gap between germline ends came to 12 bases.

The sequence came from a woman aged 50 to 65 with COVID-19, enrolled during active disease. The V gene is TRBV7-9, the J gene TRBJ2-7; perhaps TRBD1 as D (6 bases). The sequenced material came from peripheral blood. CDR3 sequence (DNA): TGTGCCAGCAGTCCCCGGACAGCCTCCTACGAGCAGTACTTC. Amino acid sequence: CASSPRTASYEQYF.